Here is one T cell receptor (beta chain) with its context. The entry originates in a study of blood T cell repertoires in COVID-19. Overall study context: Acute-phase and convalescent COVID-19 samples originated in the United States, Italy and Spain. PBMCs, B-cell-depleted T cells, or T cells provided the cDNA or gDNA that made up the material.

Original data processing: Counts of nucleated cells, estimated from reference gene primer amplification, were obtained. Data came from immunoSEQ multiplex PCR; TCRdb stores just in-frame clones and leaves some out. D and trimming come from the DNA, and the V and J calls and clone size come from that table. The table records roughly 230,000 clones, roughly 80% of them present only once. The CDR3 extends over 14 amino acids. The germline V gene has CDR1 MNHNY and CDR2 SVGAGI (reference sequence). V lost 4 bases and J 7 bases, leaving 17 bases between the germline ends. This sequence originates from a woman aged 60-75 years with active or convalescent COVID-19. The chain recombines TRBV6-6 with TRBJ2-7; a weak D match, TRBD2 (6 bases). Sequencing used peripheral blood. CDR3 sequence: CASSWDGRGGEQYV. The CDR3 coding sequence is TGTGCCAGCAGTTGGGATGGCCGGGGAGGTGAGCAGTACGTC.